One and the same sample provided the 18 T cell receptor beta chains below, sequenced in a study of blood T cell repertoires in COVID-19. Libraries were prepared by immunoSEQ multiplex PCR; TCRdb keeps only in-frame clonotypes and omits some of them. This table has 150,000 to 200,000 clones, about 88% appearing once. Sequences were obtained from peripheral blood. These receptors were collected from a middle-aged man with active or convalescent COVID-19.

This chain links TRBV9 with TRBJ2-7, with TRBD2 matching 11 bases. J lost 1 base, V lost 5 bases, and 2 bases had no gene match. CDR1 SGDLS and CDR2 YYNGEE come from the germline V gene. The CDR3 sequence is 14 residues long. The CDR3 nucleotides read TGTGCCAGCAGTACTAGCGGGGGATCCTACGAGCAGTACTTC. Translating gives CASSTSGGSYEQYF.

The rearrangement uses TRBV7-2 and TRBJ1-1; D is unresolved. The germline V and J ends were trimmed by 1 base and 4 bases, with 13 bases remaining between them. The germline V gene has CDR1 SGHTA and CDR2 FQGNSA. The CDR3 is 15 residues long. CDR3 amino acids: CASSLGGVARTEAFF. The DNA for the CDR3 is TGTGCCAGCAGCTTAGGTGGGGTAGCGCGCACTGAAGCTTTCTTT.

The chain joins TRBV21-1 to TRBJ2-3; TRBD2, as called in the table, went unchecked against the DNA. TRBV21-1 is shown as a pseudogene. CDR3 length: 16 amino acids. CDR3 nucleotide sequence: TGTGCCAGCAGCAAAGGCGCCGGGGAGGGTACAGATACGCAGTATTTT. Translating it yields CASSKGAGEGTDTQYF.

The chain carries TRBV27 and TRBJ1-1; maybe TRBD1 (5 bases). The V end lost 0 bases, the J end lost 6 bases, and 14 bases lay between the germline ends. CDR1 is MNHEY and CDR2 is SMNVEV in the germline V gene (reference sequence). The CDR3 extends over 15 amino acids. The CDR3 bases are TGTGCCAGCAGTTTATCTCCGGGGGGGTATCCTGAAGCTTTCTTT. As protein: CASSLSPGGYPEAFF.

V is TRBV12-3 or TRBV12-4 and J is TRBJ1-5, with TRBD1 matching 7 bases. The CDR3 runs 13 residues. Trimming at V came to 5 bases and at J to 9 bases, leaving 7 bases not matched to a gene. Here the CDR3 reads CASSPTGMGPQHF. The CDR3 region has the DNA TGTGCCAGCAGTCCGACAGGGATGGGGCCCCAGCATTTT.

V usage is TRBV19 and J usage is TRBJ2-3, with 9 bases fitting TRBD1. The length of the CDR3 is 14 residues. The V segment lost 9 bases and the J segment 3 bases; nucleotides outside the gene matches: 7. Germline-derived CDR1 and CDR2 are LNHDA and SQIVND (reference sequence). CDR3: CASGTGTGTDTQYF. The CDR3 DNA sequence: TGTGCCAGCGGAACCGGGACAGGGACAGATACGCAGTATTTT.

The chain employs TRBV12-3 or TRBV12-4 and TRBJ1-4, with D possibly TRBD1 on 5 matching bases. V was pared by 7 bases and J by 12 bases, with 18 bases between. The CDR3 is 13 residues long. The CDR3, as DNA: TGTGCCAGCACCTCCGGGCAGGGAAGGGAACTGTTTTTT. It codes for CASTSGQGRELFF.

V gene TRBV9 combines with J gene TRBJ2-1; tentative D call: TRBD2 (6 bases). The CDR3 contains 16 residues. Looked up from germline, CDR1 is SGDLS and CDR2 is YYNGEE. The V gene lost 4 bases and the J gene lost 0 bases, with 14 bases spanning the gap. The DNA for the CDR3 is TGTGCCAGCAGCCCCGGGGGTAGCGCCTCCTACAATGAGCAGTTCTTC. Its protein product is CASSPGGSASYNEQFF. The variable domain in full, completed from reference TRBV9 and TRBJ2-1, reads DSGVTQTPKHLITATGQRVTLRCSPRSGDLSVYWYQQSLDQGLQFLIQYYNGEERAKGNILERFSAQQFPDLHSELNLSSLELGDSALYFCASSPGGSASYNEQFFGPGTRLTVL.

The rearrangement links TRBV6-5 to TRBJ1-6, with 7 bases lining up with TRBD1. There are 14 residues in the CDR3. The ends lost 7 bases at V and 10 bases at J; junction bases unmatched: 10. CDR1 is MNHEY and CDR2 is SVGAGI in the germline V gene. The CDR3 nucleotides read TGTGCCAGCAAGAGAGGGGGCTCTTGGTCACCCCTCCACTTT. The encoded protein is CASKRGGSWSPLHF.

The chain combines TRBV28 with TRBJ2-5; the D is unclear. Looked up from germline, CDR1 is MDHEN and CDR2 is SYDVKM. V lost 2 bases to trimming and J lost 0 bases, with 7 bases between them. This CDR3 comprises 14 residues. Written as DNA, the CDR3 is TGTGCCAGCAGTTTACCCACAAACCAAGAGACCCAGTACTTC. Amino acids: CASSLPTNQETQYF.

The chain combines TRBV7-2 with TRBJ2-3; 7 bases match TRBD2. The CDR3 consists of 15 residues. CDR1 SGHTA and CDR2 FQGNSA come from the germline V gene. V was pared by 7 bases and J by 0 bases, with 7 bases of the junction left unmatched. The CDR3 spells CASNPGLTSTDTQYF. The CDR3 DNA reads as TGTGCCAGCAACCCGGGACTAACTAGCACAGATACGCAGTATTTT.

The chain couples TRBV20-1 to TRBJ2-1; TRBD2 aligns across 10 bases. This CDR3 has 15 residues. The germline V gene encodes CDR1 DFQATT and CDR2 SNEGSKA (reference sequence). V was clipped by 3 bases and J by 1 base; unmatched bases: 3. For the CDR3, the DNA is TGCAGTGCTAGTCCACTAGCGGGGTCCTACAATGAGCAGTTCTTC. Translated, it gives CSASPLAGSYNEQFF.

V is TRBV5-1 and J is TRBJ2-2; 10 bases align to TRBD1. The CDR3 runs 14 residues. Trimming removed 5 bases from V and 4 bases from J; junction bases left unmatched: 2. Germline values: CDR1 SGHRS, CDR2 YFSETQ. The CDR3 nucleotides are TGCGCCAGCAGAAGGACAGGGGGCACCGGGGAGCTGTTTTTT. Its translation: CASRRTGGTGELFF.

The rearrangement links TRBV25-1 to TRBJ2-7; 14 bases map to TRBD2. This CDR3 region has 16 residues. The V gene's germline CDR1 is MGHDK and CDR2 SYGVNS. V was clipped by 2 bases and J by 2 bases; unmatched bases: 2. The CDR3 DNA sequence: TGTGCCAGCAGTGAACGGGGACTAGCGGGAGCCTACGAGCAGTACTTC. Protein product: CASSERGLAGAYEQYF.

The chain carries TRBV7-8 and TRBJ1-1; 9 positions agree with TRBD1. CDR3 length: 12 amino acids. V lost 5 bases and J lost 10; bases outside the gene matches: 5. Looked up from germline, CDR1 is SGHVS and CDR2 is FQNEAQ. This chain's CDR3 is CASSPQTGGAFF. Written as DNA, the CDR3 is TGTGCCAGCAGCCCTCAGACAGGGGGAGCTTTCTTT.

The chain couples TRBV5-1 to TRBJ2-7; 7 bases are shared with TRBD2. J was trimmed by 3 bases and V by 0 bases; bases with no gene match: 3. This CDR3 contains 14 residues. Germline lookup yields CDR1 SGHRS and CDR2 YFSETQ. This chain's CDR3 is CASSLVGLVYEQYF. CDR3 bases: TGCGCCAGCAGCTTGGTCGGACTAGTCTACGAGCAGTACTTC.

The chain is built from TRBV21-1 and TRBJ2-1; TRBD1, the table's D call, was not compared with the DNA. TRBV21-1 is a pseudogene segment. CDR3 length: 15 residues. CDR3 coding DNA: TGTGCCAGCAGCAAAAGGGGGCACTCCTACAATGAGCAGTTCTTC. Its translation is CASSKRGHSYNEQFF.

The V call is TRBV7-9, the J call TRBJ2-1; 15 bases align to TRBD2. The trim removed 5 bases at V and 4 bases at J, leaving 6 bases unmatched. The CDR3 runs 17 residues. Germline V gene sequence: CDR1 SEHNR, CDR2 FQNEAQ (reference sequence). CDR3 region: CASSGGLAGGKYNEQFF. CDR3 DNA: TGTGCCAGCAGCGGGGGACTAGCGGGGGGAAAGTACAATGAGCAGTTCTTC.